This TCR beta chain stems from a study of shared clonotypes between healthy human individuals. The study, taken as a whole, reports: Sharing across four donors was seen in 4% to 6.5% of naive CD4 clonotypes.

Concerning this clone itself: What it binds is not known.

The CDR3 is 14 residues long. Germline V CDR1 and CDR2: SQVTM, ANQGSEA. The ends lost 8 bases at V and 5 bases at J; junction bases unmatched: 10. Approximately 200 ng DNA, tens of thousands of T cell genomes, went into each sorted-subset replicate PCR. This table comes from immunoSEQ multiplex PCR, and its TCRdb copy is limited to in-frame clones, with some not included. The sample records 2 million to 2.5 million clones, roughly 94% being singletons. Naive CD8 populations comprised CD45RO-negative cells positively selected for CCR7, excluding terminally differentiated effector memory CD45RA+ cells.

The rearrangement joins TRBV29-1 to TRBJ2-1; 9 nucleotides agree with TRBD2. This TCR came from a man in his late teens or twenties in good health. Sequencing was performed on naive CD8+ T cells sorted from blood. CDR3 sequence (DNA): TGCAGCTCCGCCGGGACTAGCAAAGACAATGAGCAGTTCTTC. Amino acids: CSSAGTSKDNEQFF.